These T cell receptor beta chains were read from a single sample in a study of identical twins. TCRdb passed the 5' RACE reads through MiXCR, listing each CDR3 protein once. Counted here are about 250,000 distinct CDR3 sequences, approximately 6.8% occurring once; the ten biggest clones make up roughly 5.4%. The sample was also linked to a second study, of yellow fever vaccine responses in identical twins.

Sequencing was carried out using CD8+ T cells sorted from blood. These receptors all stem from a young woman in good health. The conserved cysteine and the conserved F or W are not part of the CDR3 here. Fields, in order: J gene, V gene, CDR3 protein.

TRBJ2-1 TRBV28 ASSRNLAGIYNEQF
TRBJ2-5 TRBV28 ASRPLMGETQY
TRBJ2-7 TRBV2 ASSVTTGQGTYEQY
TRBJ2-7 TRBV12-3/TRBV12-4 ASSLDGGGYEQY
TRBJ2-1 TRBV20-1 SARPRMEVYNEQF
TRBJ2-2 TRBV7-9 ASSLARGKDGELF
TRBJ2-7 TRBV9 ASSVAGTSGIYEQY
TRBJ1-1 TRBV27 ASSMTAFNTEAF
TRBJ1-1 TRBV29-1 SVEELMFTEAF
TRBJ2-7 TRBV4-1 ASSQPQRGRNEQY
TRBJ1-5 TRBV7-9 ASSLALGGADNQPQH
TRBJ1-1 TRBV11-1 ASSLIGEGGTRNTEAF